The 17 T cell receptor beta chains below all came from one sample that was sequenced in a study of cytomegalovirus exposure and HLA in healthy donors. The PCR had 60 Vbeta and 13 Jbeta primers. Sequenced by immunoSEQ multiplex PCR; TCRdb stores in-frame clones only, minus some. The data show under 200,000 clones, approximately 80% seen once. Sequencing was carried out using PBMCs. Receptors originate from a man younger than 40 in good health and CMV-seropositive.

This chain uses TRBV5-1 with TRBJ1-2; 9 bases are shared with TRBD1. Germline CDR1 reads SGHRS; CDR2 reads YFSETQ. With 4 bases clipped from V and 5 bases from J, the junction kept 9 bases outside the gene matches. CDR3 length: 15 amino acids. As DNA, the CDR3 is TGCGCCAGCAGCCCGGGACAGGGAGGTTGGTATGGCTACACCTTC. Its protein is CASSPGQGGWYGYTF.

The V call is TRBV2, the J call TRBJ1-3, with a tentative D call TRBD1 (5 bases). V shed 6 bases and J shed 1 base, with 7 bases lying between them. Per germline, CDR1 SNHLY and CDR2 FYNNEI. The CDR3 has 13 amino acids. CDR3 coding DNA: TGTGCCAGCAGGGGGGGATCTGGAAACACCATATATTTT. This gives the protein CASRGGSGNTIYF.

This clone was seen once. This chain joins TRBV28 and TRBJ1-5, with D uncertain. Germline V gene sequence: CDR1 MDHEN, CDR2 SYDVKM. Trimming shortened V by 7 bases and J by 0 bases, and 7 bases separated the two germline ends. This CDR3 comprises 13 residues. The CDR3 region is CASTPGSNQPQHF. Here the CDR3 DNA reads TGTGCCAGCACTCCCGGTAGCAATCAGCCCCAGCATTTT.

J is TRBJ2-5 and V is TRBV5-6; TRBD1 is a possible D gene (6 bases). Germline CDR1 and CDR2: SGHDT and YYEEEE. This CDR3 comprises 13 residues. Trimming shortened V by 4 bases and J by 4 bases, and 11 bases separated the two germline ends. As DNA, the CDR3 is TGTGCCAGCAGCGCCGGACAGATAGAGACCCAGTACTTC. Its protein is CASSAGQIETQYF.

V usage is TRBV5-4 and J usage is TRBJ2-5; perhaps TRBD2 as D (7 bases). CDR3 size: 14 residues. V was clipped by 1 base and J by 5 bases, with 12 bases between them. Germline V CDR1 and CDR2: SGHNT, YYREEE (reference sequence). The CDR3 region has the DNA TGTGCCAGCAGCTTGCGTGGGGGGGCGGAGACCCAGTACTTC. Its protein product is CASSLRGGAETQYF. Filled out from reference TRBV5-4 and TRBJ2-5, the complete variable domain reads ETGVTQSPTHLIKTRGQQVTLRCSSQSGHNTVSWYQQALGQGPQFIFQYYREEENGRGNFPPRFSGLQFPNYSSELNVNALELDDSALYLCASSLRGGAETQYFGPGTRLLVL.

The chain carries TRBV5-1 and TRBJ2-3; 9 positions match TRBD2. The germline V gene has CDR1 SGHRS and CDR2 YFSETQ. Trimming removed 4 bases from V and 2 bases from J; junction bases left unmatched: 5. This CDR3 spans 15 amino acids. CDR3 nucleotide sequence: TGCGCCAGCAGCCTGGCGGGGGGGATCACAGATACGCAGTATTTT. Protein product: CASSLAGGITDTQYF.

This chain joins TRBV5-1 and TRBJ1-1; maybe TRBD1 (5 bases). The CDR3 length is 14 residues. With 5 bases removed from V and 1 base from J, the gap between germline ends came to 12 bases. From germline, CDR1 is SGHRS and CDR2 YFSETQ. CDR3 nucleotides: TGCGCCAGCAGAGTGGACACTACGAACACTGAAGCTTTCTTT. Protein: CASRVDTTNTEAFF.

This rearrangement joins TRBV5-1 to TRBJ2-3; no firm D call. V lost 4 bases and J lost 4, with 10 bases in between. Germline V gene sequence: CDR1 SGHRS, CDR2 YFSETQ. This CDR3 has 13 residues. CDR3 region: CASSASGSDTQYF. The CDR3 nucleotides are TGCGCCAGCAGCGCCTCGGGTTCAGATACGCAGTATTTT. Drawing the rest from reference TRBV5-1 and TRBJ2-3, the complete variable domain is KAGVTQTPRYLIKTRGQQVTLSCSPISGHRSVSWYQQTPGQGLQFLFEYFSETQRNKGNFPGRFSGRQFSNSRSEMNVSTLELGDSALYLCASSASGSDTQYFGPGTRLTVL.

This CDR3 reads CSVEGHRYGYTF. DNA of the CDR3: TGCAGCGTTGAGGGACATCGCTATGGCTACACCTTC. The chain uses TRBV29-1 and TRBJ1-2, with D tentatively TRBD1 (6 bases). This CDR3 spans 12 amino acids. The V end lost 3 bases, the J end lost 4 bases, and 9 bases lay between the germline ends. Germline V CDR1 and CDR2: SQVTM, ANQGSEA.

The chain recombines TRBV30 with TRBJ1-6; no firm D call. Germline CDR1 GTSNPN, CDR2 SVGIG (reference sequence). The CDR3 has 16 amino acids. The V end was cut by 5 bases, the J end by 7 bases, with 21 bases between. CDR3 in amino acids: CAWQLRGLMRNSPLHF. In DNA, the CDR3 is TGTGCCTGGCAGTTGCGGGGTTTAATGAGGAATTCACCCCTCCACTTT.

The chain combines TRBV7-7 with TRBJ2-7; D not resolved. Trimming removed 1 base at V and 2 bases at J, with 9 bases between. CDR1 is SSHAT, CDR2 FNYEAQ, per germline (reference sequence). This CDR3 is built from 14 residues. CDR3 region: CASSLGHGAYEQYF. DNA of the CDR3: TGTGCCAGCAGCTTAGGCCACGGTGCCTACGAGCAGTACTTC.

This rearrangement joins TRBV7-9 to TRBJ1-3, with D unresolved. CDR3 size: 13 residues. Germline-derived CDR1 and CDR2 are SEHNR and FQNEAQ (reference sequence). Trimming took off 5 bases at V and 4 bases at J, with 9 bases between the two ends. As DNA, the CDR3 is TGTGCCAGCAGCGCGGGAGAGGGAAACACCATATATTTT. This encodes CASSAGEGNTIYF.

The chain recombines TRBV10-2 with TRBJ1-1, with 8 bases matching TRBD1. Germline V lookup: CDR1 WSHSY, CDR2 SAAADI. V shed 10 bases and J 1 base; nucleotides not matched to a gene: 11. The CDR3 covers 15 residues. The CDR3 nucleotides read TGCGCCACTATACCCAGGGGGCTGAGGAACACTGAAGCTTTCTTT. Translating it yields CATIPRGLRNTEAFF.

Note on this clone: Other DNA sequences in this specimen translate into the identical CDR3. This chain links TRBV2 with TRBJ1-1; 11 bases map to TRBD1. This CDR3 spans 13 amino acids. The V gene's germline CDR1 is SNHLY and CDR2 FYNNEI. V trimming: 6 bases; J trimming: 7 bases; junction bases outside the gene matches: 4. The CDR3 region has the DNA TGTGCCAGCAGGGACAGGGGGCGGCTTGAAGCTTTCTTT. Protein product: CASRDRGRLEAFF.

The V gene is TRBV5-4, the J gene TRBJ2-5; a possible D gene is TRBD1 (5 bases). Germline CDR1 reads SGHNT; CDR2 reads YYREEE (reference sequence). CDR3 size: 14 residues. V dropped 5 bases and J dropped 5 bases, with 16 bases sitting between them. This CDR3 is CASSGADMGETQYF. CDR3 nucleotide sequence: TGTGCCAGCAGTGGGGCAGACATGGGGGAGACCCAGTACTTC.

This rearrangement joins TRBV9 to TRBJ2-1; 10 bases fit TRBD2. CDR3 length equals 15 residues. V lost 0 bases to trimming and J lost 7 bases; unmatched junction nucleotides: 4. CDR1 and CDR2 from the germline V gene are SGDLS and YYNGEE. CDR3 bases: TGTGCCAGCAGCGTAGTGTCTAGCGGGGGTAATGAGCAGTTCTTC. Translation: CASSVVSSGGNEQFF.

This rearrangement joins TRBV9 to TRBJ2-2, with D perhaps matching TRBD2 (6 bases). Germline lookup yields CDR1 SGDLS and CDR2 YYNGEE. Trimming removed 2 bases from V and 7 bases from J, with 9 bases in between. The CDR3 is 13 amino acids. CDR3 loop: CASSVGLFGELFF. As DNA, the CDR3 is TGTGCCAGCAGCGTGGGACTTTTCGGGGAGCTGTTTTTT.